This record covers a single TCR beta chain. The antigen it binds to is not known. Nothing much larger sits one base from this clone, and base qualities are not available. The immunoSEQ hsTCRB v3.0 assay was used at survey level resolution to sequence the TRB variable region. The target sequencing depth for TRB was roughly 35,000-55,000 T-cell genomes per sample. Pooled TRB libraries were sequenced on an Illumina MiSeq with a v3 150-cycle kit. The authors' analysis ran thus. Repertoire analysis ran in R within a reproducible Nextflow workflow covering QC, data transformation and analysis. Custom analyses were implemented in LymphoSeq2, an R package for AIRR-Seq data exploration. After excluding a few samples that yielded fewer than 5000 total TRB sequences, 188 HIV repertoires remained for analysis. Among the approximately 190 HIV repertoires that were kept, 59 were collected before ART initiation and about 130 were collected after ART initiation. Repertoires were downsampled to 5000 TRB nucleotide sequences, and summary statistics were averaged over 100 downsampling iterations. TRB sequences were retained for analysis only if CDR3 regions of at least seven amino acids were present. Diversity was measured with a Shannon entropy-derived clonality score and the Gini coefficient. Repertoire networks linked the top 5000 CDR3 amino acid sequences whenever two sequences differed by an edit distance of one. Antigen specificity groups and MHC restriction were predicted for TRB CDR3 amino acid sequences with GLIPH2. Known CMV, EBV, HIV or tissue antigen associations were flagged by matching CDR3 amino acid sequences against VDJdb and McPAS-TCR. Pre-ART, post-ART and control groups were compared with Wilcoxon signed-rank tests and Holm-Bonferroni correction. TCRdb re-hosts the immuneACCESS table, in-frame sequences only. Its copies lack some clones; in the studies checked, an unresolved V gene accounts for under half of them, and the cause for the rest is not known. V and J calls and clone size are copied from that table; D and trimming were computed from the DNA. This sample gives approximately 12,000 clones in total; about 83% of them show up just once. The ten largest clones take up about a sixth of the sample.

Participants were included only if at least one PBMC sample before ART initiation and at least two post-ART samples were available. Every participant with HIV received treatment in the United States of America. Before DNA extraction, cryopreserved samples containing roughly 1-10 million PBMC were thawed and washed. At the time of the earliest PBMC sample, participants with HIV were aged between roughly 20 and 55 years. Per participant, PBMC samples came from 1-4 timepoints prior to ART initiation and 2-8 timepoints following ART initiation, for a median of 7 samples. Serial HIV viral load, CD4+ T-cell count, ART history and demographic data were obtained for every participant. A Qiagen kit on a QIAcube was used to extract genomic DNA from unsorted PBMC, with samples processed in batches of 12. The data originate from a study of long-term antiretroviral therapy in people with HIV (dated by TCRdb to between 2020 and 2023). In terms of the full investigation: The earliest samples were collected about a decade before the 2015 WHO recommendation for immediate ART, when ART was typically delayed until CD4 counts fell. No cross-contamination during QIAcube processing turned up in test extractions that ran a monoclonal T-cell line alongside around 34 polyclonal samples. A total of 150 to 200 cryopreserved PBMC samples were contributed to the cohort by 30 adults with confirmed HIV infection, with samples collected serially over a mean of around 6 years (range 1-12). Of the 30 to 35 participants with HIV, some 12 were female. This retrospective serial study examined whether starting ART and sustained HIV suppression were associated with changes in the composition and diversity of the TRB repertoire in peripheral blood.

The CDR3 runs 18 amino acids, cysteine and phenylalanine included. The read is trimmed to its CDR3 DNA, 54 bases read in frame from base 1. For this chain, trimming is 3 bases at the V end and 9 bases at the J end, and the number of junction bases without a gene match is 20. Per the germline V gene (reference sequence), LNHDA is the CDR1 and SQIVND is the CDR2. Points the paper makes about the study in general: Because PBMC availability was limited, only the TCR beta chain was sequenced, with no alpha chain pairing. Starting ART was linked to a significant rise in TRB diversity, yet even after long-term ART the diversity remained significantly lower than in transplant donor controls. The samples span the years 2004 to 2017, and the ART regimens used may be less effective than current regimens. Inferences about post-ART repertoire changes are limited because no data were available on ART adherence, viral resistance or therapy changes. Because cell numbers in pre-ART samples were limited, unsorted PBMC were profiled instead of sorted CD4+ and CD8+ T cells. Expanded TRB clones identified before ART initiation dominated the repertoire at all time points, although this dominance fluctuated and declined in many PLHIV after ART. CDR3 length ranges in HIV repertoires were narrower than in controls, and network structure suggested an antigen-experienced repertoire with only a slight naive shift after ART.

Here the chain combines TRBV19 and TRBJ2-1; TRBD2 fits 7 bases in the junction. Sequences were derived from unsorted PBMCs, sampled 3.4 years after starting antiretroviral therapy. The clonotype was recovered from a man aged 40-50 years with HIV. CDR3 loop: CASSMAGVTANTPLEQFF. The DNA is TGTGCCAGTAGTATGGCGGGAGTGACGGCTAATACCCCCCTTGAGCAGTTCTTC.